A selection of T cell receptor beta chains follows, all from one sample in a study of early T cells in non-severe SARS-CoV-2 infection. TCRdb passed the 5' RACE reads through MiXCR, listing each CDR3 protein once. The repertoire holds about 59,000 distinct CDR3 sequences, with 13% as singletons. Sequencing used whole blood, obtained at baseline. The receptor set was obtained from an adult who was a healthcare worker with PCR-confirmed SARS-CoV-2 infection or an uninfected control (not recorded which). Each CDR3 is given with its conserved first and last residue. A D gene is named only where the DNA matches it firmly. Expanded clones get a size class; other rows say once, few or many, or leave the size out.

V	D	size	J	DNA	CDR3
TRBV9	NA	NA	TRBJ2-7	TGTGCCAGCAGCGACCACCTGGGCAGCTCCTACGAGCAGTACTTC	CASSDHLGSSYEQYF
TRBV20-1	TRBD1	NA	TRBJ2-5	TGCAGTGCTGGTCGACAGGGGGCAGAGACCCAGTACTTC	CSAGRQGAETQYF
TRBV6-6	NA	medium-sized	TRBJ2-7	TGTGCCAGCAGTTACCCTGACGAGTCGAACTACGAGCAGTACTTC	CASSYPDESNYEQYF
TRBV29-1	NA	NA	TRBJ2-3	TGCAGCGTGAGGACGCCCCCGTGGACGCAGTATTTT	CSVRTPPWTQYF
TRBV10-2	NA	NA	TRBJ1-2	TGCGCCAGCAGTGAAGGGCATGGCTACACCTTC	CASSEGHGYTF
TRBV9	NA	NA	TRBJ2-6	TGTGCCAGCAGCGTAATGTGGGCTGGGGCCAACGTCCTGACTTTC	CASSVMWAGANVLTF
TRBV6-6	NA	NA	TRBJ2-7	TGTGCCAGCGAAGGGAGCCACGAGCAGTACTTC	CASEGSHEQYF
TRBV7-8	NA	few	TRBJ1-2	TGTGCCAGCAGCTTACGGGGAACCCAAGGCTACACCTTC	CASSLRGTQGYTF
TRBV5-1	TRBD1	many	TRBJ2-2	TGCGCCAGCAGCTTCCTCAAGACAGGGACCGGGGAGCTGTTTTTT	CASSFLKTGTGELFF
TRBV7-8	TRBD2	NA	TRBJ2-3	TGTGCCAGCAGCCGATTAGGGGCGGGAGGGCCTAGCACAGATACGCAGTATTTT	CASSRLGAGGPSTDTQYF